The 5 T cell receptor beta chains below were found in one sample sequenced in a study of CD8+CD57+ T cells in acquired aplastic anemia. Patients selected for sequencing had displayed CD8+CD57+ cell expansion by flow cytometry. The TCR beta profiling, which covered VDJ combination and CDR3 sequence, was carried out using genomic DNA as the template. TCRdb reanalysed the reads using MiXCR and keeps one entry per CDR3 protein. Of over 150,000 distinct CDR3 sequences detected, 52% appear once; the ten largest clones hold 10% to 15%. Sequences were obtained from sorted CD4+, CD8+, or CD8+CD57+ T cells (not recorded which) from PBMCs. These receptors originate from a human donor with aplastic anemia.

The sample holds a few counts of this clonotype. The gene calls are TRBV2 and TRBJ2-1; TRBD2 agrees at 12 bases. V lost 4 bases, J lost 6 bases, and 4 bases stayed unmatched. The CDR3 consists of 15 residues. Germline CDR1 is SNHLY and CDR2 is FYNNEI. CDR3 sequence (DNA): TGTGCCAGCAGTGTCAAACTAGCGGGAGGCAATGAGCAGTTCTTC. Residues: CASSVKLAGGNEQFF. The complete variable domain, with remaining parts taken from reference TRBV2 and TRBJ2-1, reads EPEVTQTPSHQVTQMGQEVILRCVPISNHLYFYWYRQILGQKVEFLVSFYNNEISEKSEIFDDQFSVERPDGSNFTLKIRSTKLEDSAMYFCASSVKLAGGNEQFFGPGTRLTVL.

The sample holds many counts of this clonotype. The V gene is TRBV9, the J gene TRBJ1-4; D is undetermined. The V gene lost 0 bases and the J gene lost 1 base, with 7 bases spanning the gap. CDR3 length: 15 residues. Germline-derived CDR1 and CDR2 are SGDLS and YYNGEE. CDR3 nucleotide sequence: TGTGCCAGCAGCGTAGAGGGAATAACTAATGAAAAACTGTTTTTT. Its translation: CASSVEGITNEKLFF.

At least ten counts were recorded for this clonotype. V gene TRBV20-1 combines with J gene TRBJ1-1; D is perhaps TRBD1 (5 bases). The V end lost 2 bases, the J end lost 6 bases, and 10 bases lay between the germline ends. Germline CDR1 and CDR2: DFQATT and SNEGSKA (reference sequence). The CDR3 loop spans 12 amino acids. The CDR3 coding sequence is TGCAGTGCTAGACCGAGGGACGCTGAAGCTTTCTTT. Translating gives CSARPRDAEAFF.

The chain is built from TRBV2 and TRBJ2-5, with TRBD1 matching 7 bases. CDR3 length: 15 amino acids. J was trimmed by 0 bases and V by 8 bases; bases with no gene match: 9. CDR1 is SNHLY, CDR2 FYNNEI, per germline. CDR3 amino acids: CASLKTGSYQETQYF. The CDR3 DNA follows: TGTGCCAGCCTCAAGACAGGGTCGTACCAAGAGACCCAGTACTTC.

In its sample, this clonotype was seen many times. The V gene is TRBV7-7, the J gene TRBJ2-2; possible D gene TRBD2, 6 bases. Germline V gene lookup returns CDR1 SSHAT and CDR2 FNYEAQ (reference sequence). This CDR3 has 14 amino acids. V lost 0 bases and J 4 bases, leaving 6 bases between the germline ends. CDR3 residues: CASSLARGTGELFF. CDR3 nucleotides: TGTGCCAGCAGCTTAGCGCGGGGCACCGGGGAGCTGTTTTTT. Full variable domain (rest looked up from reference TRBV7-7 and TRBJ2-2): GAGVSQSPRYKVTKRGQDVTLRCDPISSHATLYWYQQALGQGPEFLTYFNYEAQPDKSGLPSDRFSAERPEGSISTLTIQRTEQRDSAMYRCASSLARGTGELFFGEGSRLTVL.